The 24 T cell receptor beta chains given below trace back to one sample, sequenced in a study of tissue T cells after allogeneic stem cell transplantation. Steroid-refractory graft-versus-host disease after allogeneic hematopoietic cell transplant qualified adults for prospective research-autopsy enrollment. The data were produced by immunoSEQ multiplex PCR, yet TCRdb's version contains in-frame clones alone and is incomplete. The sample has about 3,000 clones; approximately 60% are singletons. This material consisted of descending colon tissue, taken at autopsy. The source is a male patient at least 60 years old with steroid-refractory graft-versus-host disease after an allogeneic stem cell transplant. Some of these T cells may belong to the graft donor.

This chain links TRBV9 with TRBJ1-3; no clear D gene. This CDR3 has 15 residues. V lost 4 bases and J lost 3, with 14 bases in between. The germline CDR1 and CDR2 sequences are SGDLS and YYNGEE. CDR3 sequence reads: CASSSDLLLGNTIYF. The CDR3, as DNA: TGTGCCAGCAGCTCCGATTTATTACTTGGAAACACCATATATTTT.

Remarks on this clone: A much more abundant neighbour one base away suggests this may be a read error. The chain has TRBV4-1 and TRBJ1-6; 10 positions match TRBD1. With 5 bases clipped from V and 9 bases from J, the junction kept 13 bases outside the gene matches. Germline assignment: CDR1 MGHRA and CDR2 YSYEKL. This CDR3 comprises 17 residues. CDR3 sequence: CASSMGAGTGDFSPLHF. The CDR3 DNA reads TGCGCCAGCAGCATGGGGGCCGGGACAGGGGACTTTTCACCCCTCCACTTT.

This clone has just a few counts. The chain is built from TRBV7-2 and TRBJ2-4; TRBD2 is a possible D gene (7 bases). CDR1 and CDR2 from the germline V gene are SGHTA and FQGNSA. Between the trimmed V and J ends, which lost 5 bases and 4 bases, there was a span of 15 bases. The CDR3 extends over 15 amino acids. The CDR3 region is CASSEGGTTKNIQYF. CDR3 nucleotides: TGTGCCAGCAGCGAGGGGGGGACAACGAAAAACATTCAGTACTTC.

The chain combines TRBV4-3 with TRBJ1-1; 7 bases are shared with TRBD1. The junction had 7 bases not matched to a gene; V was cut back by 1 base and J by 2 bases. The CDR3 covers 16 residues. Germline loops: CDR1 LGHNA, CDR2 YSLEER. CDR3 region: CASSQVGDSYNTEAFF. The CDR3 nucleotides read TGCGCCAGCAGCCAAGTGGGGGACAGTTATAACACTGAAGCTTTCTTT.

CDR3 DNA: TGTGCTAGTGGCCGGGGACAGGGGAACACAGATACGCAGTATTTT. This translates into CASGRGQGNTDTQYF. The chain links TRBV12-5 to TRBJ2-3, with 10 bases lining up with TRBD1. Unmatched junction bases numbered 5, after V lost 6 bases and J lost 2 bases. The CDR3 totals 15 residues. Germline-derived CDR1 and CDR2 are LGHNT and FRNRAP. The full variable domain, its missing parts supplied by reference TRBV12-5 and TRBJ2-3, is DARVTQTPRHKVTEMGQEVTMRCQPILGHNTVFWYRQTMMQGLELLAYFRNRAPLDDSGMPKDRFSAEMPDATLATLKIQPSEPRDSAVYFCASGRGQGNTDTQYFGPGTRLTVL.

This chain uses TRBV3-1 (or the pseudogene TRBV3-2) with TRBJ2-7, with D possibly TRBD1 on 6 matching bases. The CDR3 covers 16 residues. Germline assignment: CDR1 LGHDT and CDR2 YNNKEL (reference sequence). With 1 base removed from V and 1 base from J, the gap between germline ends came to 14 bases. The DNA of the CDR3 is TGTGCCAGCAGCCAAGGGCAGGGGTGGAAATCCTACGAGCAGTACTTC. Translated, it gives CASSQGQGWKSYEQYF.

The DNA for the CDR3 is TGTGCCAGCAGTTTCCCAGGGGGCCTAGGGGAGACCCAGTACTTC. Translated: CASSFPGGLGETQYF. V is TRBV7-9 and J is TRBJ2-5, with TRBD1 matching over 8 bases. V lost 6 bases to trimming and J lost 5 bases; unmatched junction nucleotides: 11. CDR1 is SEHNR and CDR2 is FQNEAQ in the germline V gene (reference sequence). This CDR3 contains 15 residues. Full variable domain (remainder filled in from reference TRBV7-9 and TRBJ2-5): DTGVSQNPRHKITKRGQNVTFRCDPISEHNRLYWYRQTLGQGPEFLTYFQNEAQLEKSRLLSDRFSAERPKGSFSTLEIQRTEQGDSAMYLCASSFPGGLGETQYFGPGTRLLVL.

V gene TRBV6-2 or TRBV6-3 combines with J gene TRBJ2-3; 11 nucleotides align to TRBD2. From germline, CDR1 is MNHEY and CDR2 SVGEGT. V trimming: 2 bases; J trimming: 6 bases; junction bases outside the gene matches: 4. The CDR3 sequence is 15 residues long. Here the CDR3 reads CASSYRGLAGDTQYF. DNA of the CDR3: TGTGCCAGCAGTTACCGCGGACTAGCGGGTGATACGCAGTATTTT.

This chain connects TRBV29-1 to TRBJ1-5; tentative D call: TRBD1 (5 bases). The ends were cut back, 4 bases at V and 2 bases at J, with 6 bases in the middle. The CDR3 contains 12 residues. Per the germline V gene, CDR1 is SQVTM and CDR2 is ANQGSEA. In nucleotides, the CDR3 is TGCAGCGTTGGAGGGGGCAATCAGCCCCAGCATTTT. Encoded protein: CSVGGGNQPQHF.

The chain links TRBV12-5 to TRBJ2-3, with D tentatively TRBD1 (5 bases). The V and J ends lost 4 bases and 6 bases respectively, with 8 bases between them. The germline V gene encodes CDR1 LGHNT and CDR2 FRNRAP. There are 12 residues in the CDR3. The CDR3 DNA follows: TGTGCTAGTGGTTCAGGGATGGATACGCAGTATTTT. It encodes CASGSGMDTQYF.

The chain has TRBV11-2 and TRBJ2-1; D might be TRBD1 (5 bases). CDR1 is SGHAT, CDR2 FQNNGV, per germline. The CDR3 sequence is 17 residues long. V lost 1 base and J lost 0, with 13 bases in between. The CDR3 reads CASSLVGRERSYNEQFF. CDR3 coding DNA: TGTGCCAGCAGCTTAGTGGGCAGGGAACGCTCCTACAATGAGCAGTTCTTC.

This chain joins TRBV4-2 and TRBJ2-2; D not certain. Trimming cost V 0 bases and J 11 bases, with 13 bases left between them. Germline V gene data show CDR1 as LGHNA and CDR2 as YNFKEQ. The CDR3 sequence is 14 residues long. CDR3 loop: CASSQDRATTELFF. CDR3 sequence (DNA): TGTGCCAGCAGCCAAGATCGTGCAACAACTGAGCTGTTTTTT.

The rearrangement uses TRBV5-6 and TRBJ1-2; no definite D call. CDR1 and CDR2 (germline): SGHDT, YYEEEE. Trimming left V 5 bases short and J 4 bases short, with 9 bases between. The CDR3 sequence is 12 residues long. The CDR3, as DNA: TGTGCCAGCAGTGTGAAGGCCTATGGCTACACCTTC. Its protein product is CASSVKAYGYTF.

This CDR3 reads CSVLFSGEGYYGYTF. The CDR3 coding sequence is TGCAGCGTTCTCTTCAGCGGGGAGGGATACTATGGCTACACCTTC. V is TRBV29-1 and J is TRBJ1-2; no clear D. Trimming removed 5 bases from V and 3 bases from J, with 19 bases in between. The CDR3 covers 15 residues. Germline lookup yields CDR1 SQVTM and CDR2 ANQGSEA.

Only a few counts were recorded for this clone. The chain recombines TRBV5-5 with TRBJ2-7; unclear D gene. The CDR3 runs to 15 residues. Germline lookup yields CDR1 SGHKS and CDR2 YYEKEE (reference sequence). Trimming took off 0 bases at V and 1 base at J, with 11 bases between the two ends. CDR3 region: CASSLAGTLSYEQYF. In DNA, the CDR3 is TGTGCCAGCAGCTTGGCCGGCACTTTATCCTACGAGCAGTACTTC.

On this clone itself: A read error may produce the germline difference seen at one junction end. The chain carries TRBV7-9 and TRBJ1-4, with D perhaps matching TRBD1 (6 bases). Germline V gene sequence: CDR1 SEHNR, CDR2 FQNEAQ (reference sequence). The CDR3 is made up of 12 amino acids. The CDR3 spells CASSNNLQGRVF. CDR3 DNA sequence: TGTGCCAGCAGCAACAATCTACAGGGAAGGGTTTTT.

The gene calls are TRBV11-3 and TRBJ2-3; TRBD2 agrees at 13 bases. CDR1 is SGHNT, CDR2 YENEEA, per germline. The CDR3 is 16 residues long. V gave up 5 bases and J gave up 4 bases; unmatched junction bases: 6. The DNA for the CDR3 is TGTGCCAGCAGCCTACGGACTAGCGGGGGAGCAGATACGCAGTATTTT. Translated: CASSLRTSGGADTQYF.

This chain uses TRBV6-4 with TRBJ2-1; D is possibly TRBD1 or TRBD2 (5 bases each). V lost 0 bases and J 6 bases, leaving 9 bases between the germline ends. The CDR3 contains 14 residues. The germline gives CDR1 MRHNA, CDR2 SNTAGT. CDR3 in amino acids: CASSDSGRLNEQFF. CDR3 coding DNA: TGTGCCAGCAGTGACTCGGGACGCCTCAATGAGCAGTTCTTC.

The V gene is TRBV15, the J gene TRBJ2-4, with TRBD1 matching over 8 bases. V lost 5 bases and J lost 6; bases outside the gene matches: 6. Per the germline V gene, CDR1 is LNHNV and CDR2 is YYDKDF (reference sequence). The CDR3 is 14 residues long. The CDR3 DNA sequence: TGTGCCACCAGCGAGGACAGGGACGGAAACATTCAGTACTTC. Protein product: CATSEDRDGNIQYF.

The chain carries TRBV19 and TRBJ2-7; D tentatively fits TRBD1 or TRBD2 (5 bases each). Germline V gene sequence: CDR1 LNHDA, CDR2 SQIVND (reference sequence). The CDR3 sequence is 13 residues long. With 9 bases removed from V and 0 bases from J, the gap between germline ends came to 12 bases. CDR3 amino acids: CASRAGGSYEQYF. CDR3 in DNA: TGTGCCAGCAGGGCTGGAGGCTCCTACGAGCAGTACTTC.

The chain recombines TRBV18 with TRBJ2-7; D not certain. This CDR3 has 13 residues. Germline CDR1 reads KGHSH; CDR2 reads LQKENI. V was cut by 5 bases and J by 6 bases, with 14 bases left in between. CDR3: CASSSSLGSEQYF. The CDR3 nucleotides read TGTGCCAGCTCATCCTCGTTGGGATCCGAGCAGTACTTC.

The chain's CDR3 is CASSREADTQYF. The CDR3 DNA reads as TGTGCCAGCAGCCGAGAGGCAGATACGCAGTATTTT. The gene calls are TRBV11-2 and TRBJ2-3; D gene uncertain. There are 12 residues in the CDR3. From germline, CDR1 is SGHAT and CDR2 FQNNGV. V lost 5 bases and J lost 4, with 7 bases in between.

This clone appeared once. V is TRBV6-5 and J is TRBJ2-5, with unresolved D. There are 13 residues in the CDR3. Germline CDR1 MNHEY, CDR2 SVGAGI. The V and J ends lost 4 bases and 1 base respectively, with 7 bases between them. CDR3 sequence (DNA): TGTGCCAGCAGTTCCACCGTCCAAGAGACCCAGTACTTC. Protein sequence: CASSSTVQETQYF.

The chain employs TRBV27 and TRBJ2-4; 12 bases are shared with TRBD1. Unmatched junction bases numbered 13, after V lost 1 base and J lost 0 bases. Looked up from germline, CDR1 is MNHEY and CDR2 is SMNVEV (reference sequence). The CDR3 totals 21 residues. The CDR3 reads CASSLLAVGTGGGLAKNIQYF. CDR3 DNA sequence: TGTGCCAGCAGTTTATTAGCTGTTGGGACAGGGGGCGGTTTAGCCAAAAACATTCAGTACTTC.